In this sample, the clone carrying this T cell receptor (beta chain) turned up a few times. The antigen remains unidentified. PCR primers comprised 60 Vbeta and 13 Jbeta primers. The method was immunoSEQ multiplex PCR; TCRdb's version includes in-frame clones alone and lacks a portion of them. The sample lists 200,000 to 250,000 clones; around four fifths were seen once. This CDR3 has 13 amino acids. V was pared by 6 bases and J by 8 bases, with 3 bases of the junction left unmatched. CDR1 is MNHEY and CDR2 is SMNVEV in the germline V gene (reference sequence). The sample belongs to a study of cytomegalovirus exposure and HLA in healthy donors. The wider study: From donors who were HLA-typed, an early data release held 65 million to 85 million unique TCRs.

Study-wide results and limits: Productive rates of about 90% or about 30% were seen for most TCR beta V segments in an earlier analysis. Information on immune exposure was restricted to one variable (CMV serostatus). TCR beta sequences numbering roughly 16,000 were associated with HLA alleles at 0.05 false discovery rate in a later analysis.

Sequencing was carried out using PBMCs. The sequence came from a woman in her thirties or forties in good health and CMV-seronegative. The chain uses TRBV27 and TRBJ2-1, with TRBD2 matching over 11 bases. The CDR3 region is CASRLAGDDEQFF. Written as DNA, the CDR3 is TGTGCCAGCAGACTAGCGGGAGACGATGAGCAGTTCTTC.